These 17 T cell receptor beta chains came from one sample sequenced in a study of T cell changes during pregnancy in multiple sclerosis. Here immunoSEQ multiplex PCR was the method, and the copy in TCRdb shows in-frame clones only, minus some. The data show about 50,000 clones, nearly 95% seen once. The sample in question was CD4+ T cells from peripheral blood mononuclear cells, obtained in the second trimester of pregnancy. The receptors were gathered from a female donor with multiple sclerosis, enrolled in a pregnancy study.

In this sample, this clone turned up a few times. This specimen includes other DNA sequences encoding the same CDR3. J is TRBJ2-7 and V is TRBV19; the match to TRBD1 covers 8 bases. CDR1 is LNHDA, CDR2 SQIVND, per germline (reference sequence). With V trimmed by 5 bases and J by 3 bases, 6 bases remained unmatched. There are 14 residues in the CDR3. The CDR3 nucleotides are TGTGCCAGTAGTGTCCAGGGGGCGATCTACGAGCAGTACTTC. It encodes CASSVQGAIYEQYF.

This clone was recorded only once. This chain joins TRBV6-6 and TRBJ2-7, with 11 bases fitting TRBD2. Germline CDR1 is MNHNY and CDR2 is SVGAGI (reference sequence). V shed 6 bases, J shed 1 base, and the junction held 2 bases outside the gene matches. This CDR3 contains 14 residues. DNA of the CDR3: TGTGCCAGCAGGTCTAGCGGGAGGTCCTACGAGCAGTACTTC. Translating it yields CASRSSGRSYEQYF.

The rearrangement uses TRBV10-3 and TRBJ2-7; TRBD1 matches 9 bases. CDR3 length: 16 amino acids. The germline gives CDR1 ENHRY, CDR2 SYGVKD. V shed 0 bases, J shed 1 base, and the junction held 4 bases outside the gene matches. The CDR3 loop reads CAISESVGQGSYEQYF. The CDR3 nucleotides read TGTGCCATCAGTGAGTCGGTAGGACAGGGGTCCTACGAGCAGTACTTC.

The chain is built from TRBV7-8 and TRBJ2-7, with D unclear. The CDR3 is 15 amino acids. CDR1 SGHVS and CDR2 FQNEAQ come from the germline V gene. V lost 2 bases and J lost 0, with 11 bases in between. This chain's CDR3 is CASSLRRASSYEQYF. The CDR3 DNA reads TGTGCCAGCAGCTTACGTAGAGCTAGCTCCTACGAGCAGTACTTC.

The rearrangement links TRBV28 to TRBJ2-5; 14 bases are shared with TRBD2. Germline CDR1 is MDHEN and CDR2 is SYDVKM. With V trimmed by 3 bases and J by 5 bases, 11 bases remained unmatched. The CDR3 contains 18 residues. DNA of the CDR3: TGTGCCAGCAGTTTGCGGCGGACTAGCGGGGGGTCTCGGGAGACCCAGTACTTC. Its protein product is CASSLRRTSGGSRETQYF.

V and J are TRBV6-4 and TRBJ1-3, with TRBD1 matching over 7 bases. The CDR3 contains 13 residues. V gave up 8 bases and J gave up 0 bases; unmatched junction bases: 1. Germline V gene lookup returns CDR1 MRHNA and CDR2 SNTAGT. The CDR3 DNA follows: TGTGCCAGCTGGGACAGCTCTGGAAACACCATATATTTT. It codes for CASWDSSGNTIYF.

This sequence joins TRBV4-1 and TRBJ2-5; tentatively, D is TRBD1 (6 bases). This CDR3 is 15 amino acids long. Trimming pared 7 bases from V and 1 base from J, leaving 16 bases between. Germline V CDR1 and CDR2: MGHRA, YSYEKL. DNA of the CDR3: TGCGCCAGCAACCCAACAGGGATCGTCCAAGAGACCCAGTACTTC. This sequence encodes CASNPTGIVQETQYF.

This chain connects TRBV5-4 to TRBJ2-5; 9 nucleotides agree with TRBD2. The CDR3 consists of 16 residues. In germline, CDR1 is SGHNT, CDR2 YYREEE (reference sequence). With 4 bases clipped from V and 5 bases from J, the junction kept 12 bases outside the gene matches. This chain's CDR3 is CASSRISGGGLETQYF. The CDR3, as DNA: TGTGCCAGCAGCCGAATTAGCGGGGGCGGATTGGAGACCCAGTACTTC.

The chain recombines TRBV28 with TRBJ1-6; 11 nucleotides match TRBD1. V dropped 7 bases and J dropped 7; count of bases not matched to a gene: 9. The V gene's germline CDR1 is MDHEN and CDR2 SYDVKM. This CDR3 is 16 amino acids long. The CDR3 region is CASNLGQGAWNSPLHF. The CDR3 DNA is TGTGCCAGCAACCTAGGACAGGGGGCCTGGAATTCACCCCTCCACTTT.

V and J are TRBV29-1 and TRBJ1-2; a possible D gene is TRBD1 (5 bases). The germline V and J ends were trimmed by 0 bases and 5 bases, with 10 bases remaining between them. This CDR3 has 13 amino acids. Germline V gene lookup returns CDR1 SQVTM and CDR2 ANQGSEA. The CDR3 region has the DNA TGCAGCGTTGAAGATCTGGGGGGATATGGCTACACCTTC. Translation gives CSVEDLGGYGYTF.

The J gene is TRBJ2-7, the V gene TRBV15, with D maybe TRBD2 (5 bases). With 0 bases removed from V and 3 bases from J, the gap between germline ends came to 24 bases. CDR1 LNHNV and CDR2 YYDKDF come from the germline V gene (reference sequence). This CDR3 has 19 amino acids. The DNA of the CDR3 is TGTGCCACCAGCAGAGATTCTCCCGGAGGAACGGGCGGAATCTACGAGCAGTACTTC. Translating it yields CATSRDSPGGTGGIYEQYF.

The genes are TRBV5-1 and TRBJ2-1; 8 nucleotides align to TRBD2. Germline values: CDR1 SGHRS, CDR2 YFSETQ. There are 15 residues in the CDR3. The J segment lost 0 bases and the V segment lost 5 bases, leaving 4 bases of the junction unmatched. The CDR3 protein is CASRERGGSYNEQFF. The DNA of the CDR3 is TGCGCCAGCAGGGAACGGGGGGGCTCCTACAATGAGCAGTTCTTC.

The rearrangement joins TRBV7-8 to TRBJ1-1; D is uncertain. Deletions cut 1 base from V and 3 bases from J, with 15 bases between. The CDR3 contains 16 residues. Germline CDR1 reads SGHVS; CDR2 reads FQNEAQ. The CDR3 DNA reads as TGTGCCAGCAGCTTAGGCCCCCACGCGGGCTACACTGAAGCTTTCTTT. It encodes CASSLGPHAGYTEAFF.

The V gene is TRBV27, the J gene TRBJ1-2; 7 nucleotides align to TRBD1. The CDR3 totals 13 residues. V was clipped by 8 bases and J by 2 bases; unmatched bases: 5. The germline V gene has CDR1 MNHEY and CDR2 SMNVEV (reference sequence). CDR3 DNA sequence: TGTGCCAGCTCCGGGACAGACAACTATGGCTACACCTTC. It yields the protein CASSGTDNYGYTF.

The chain joins TRBV9 to TRBJ1-6; 7 bases map to TRBD1. This CDR3 is 13 amino acids long. CDR1 and CDR2 (germline): SGDLS, YYNGEE. With V trimmed by 3 bases and J by 10 bases, 4 bases remained unmatched. The CDR3 DNA sequence: TGTGCCAGCAGCGACAGGGGCTACTCACCCCTCCACTTT. Residues: CASSDRGYSPLHF.

V and J are TRBV6-5 and TRBJ2-1, with 8 bases matching TRBD2. Per the germline V gene, CDR1 is MNHEY and CDR2 is SVGAGI. The CDR3 length is 15 residues. V lost 7 bases and J lost 7; bases outside the gene matches: 12. CDR3 region: CASTTAGGHLNEQFF. In DNA, the CDR3 is TGTGCCAGCACTACGGCGGGGGGCCACCTGAATGAGCAGTTCTTC.

The rearrangement uses TRBV5-1 and TRBJ2-1, with a possible D match to TRBD1 (5 bases). V lost 2 bases to trimming and J lost 5 bases, with 11 bases between them. The CDR3 covers 14 residues. Germline values: CDR1 SGHRS, CDR2 YFSETQ. The CDR3: CASSFSDRNNEQFF. CDR3 nucleotide sequence: TGCGCCAGCAGCTTTTCCGACAGAAACAATGAGCAGTTCTTC.